Listed here is a single T cell receptor (beta chain). The data derive from a study of blood T cell repertoires in COVID-19. Study context: COVID-19 samples from acute and convalescent phases originated in the United States, Italy and Spain.

Trimming cost V 2 bases and J 5 bases, with 15 bases left between them. Germline V gene data show CDR1 as LGHNT and CDR2 as FRNRAP. This CDR3 contains 15 residues. TCRdb keeps only in-frame clones here, not all; method: immunoSEQ multiplex PCR. The table includes hundreds of thousands of clones, 80% to 90% detected once. Enrolled through a virtual design, the participants were between roughly 18 and 100 years of age and came from some 26 US areas. This TCR came from a man between 18 and 35 years old who had recovered from COVID-19. This rearrangement joins TRBV12-5 to TRBJ1-2, with D maybe TRBD1 (5 bases). The sequenced material came from PBMCs or T cells enriched from blood (not recorded which). The CDR3 DNA reads as TGTGCTAGTGGTTTGAGGCGAGGTGGGGCGTATGGCTACACCTTC. It encodes CASGLRRGGAYGYTF.